Sequencing of this T cell receptor beta chain was carried out in a study of T-cell reconstitution after alpha-beta-depleted transplantation in children. Regarding the study as a whole: It was reported that alpha-beta T cells came from several hundred expanded graft clones (about two months after transplant). Fresh T-cell production supplied most of the T-cell counts and diversity seen one year after transplant. The high TCRbeta diversity at day 60 in some patients came from surviving recipient T cells and thymic progenitors.

The germline CDR1 and CDR2 sequences are GTSNPN and SVGIG (reference sequence). The CDR3 is 11 residues long. V lost 2 bases and J lost 4, with 3 bases in between. This clonotype was recorded a few times. Its antigen is as yet unknown. Unique molecular identifiers were built into the TCRbeta library. MiXCR was run by TCRdb on the PCR reads, yielding one entry per CDR3 protein. The sample has approximately 9,400 distinct CDR3 sequences; approximately 15% are singletons. The V and J genes are TRBV30 and TRBJ2-1, with no clear D. The sample in question was PBMCs, mostly from graft donor cells, obtained 60 days after TCRalphabeta/CD19-depleted stem cell transplant. The source is a girl under three years old who had a stem cell transplant for combined immunodeficiency, so the T cells may come from the graft donor. The CDR3 loop reads CAWSTYNEQFF. The CDR3 DNA reads TGTGCCTGGAGTACGTACAATGAGCAGTTCTTC.